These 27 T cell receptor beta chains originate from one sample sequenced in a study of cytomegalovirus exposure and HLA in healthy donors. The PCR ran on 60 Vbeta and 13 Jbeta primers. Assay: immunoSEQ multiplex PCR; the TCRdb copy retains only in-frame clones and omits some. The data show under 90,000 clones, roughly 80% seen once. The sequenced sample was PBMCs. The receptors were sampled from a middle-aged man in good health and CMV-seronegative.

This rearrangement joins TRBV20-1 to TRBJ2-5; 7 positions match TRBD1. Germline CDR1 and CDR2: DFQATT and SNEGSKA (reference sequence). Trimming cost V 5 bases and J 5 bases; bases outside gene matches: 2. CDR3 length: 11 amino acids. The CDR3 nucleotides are TGCAGTGCTTTCAGGGGGGAGACCCAGTACTTC. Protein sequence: CSAFRGETQYF.

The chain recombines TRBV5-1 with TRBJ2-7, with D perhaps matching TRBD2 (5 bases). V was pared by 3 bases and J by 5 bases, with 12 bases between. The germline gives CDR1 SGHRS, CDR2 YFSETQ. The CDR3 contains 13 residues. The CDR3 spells CASSSPSNHEQYF. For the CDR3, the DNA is TGCGCCAGCAGCTCCCCTAGCAACCACGAGCAGTACTTC.

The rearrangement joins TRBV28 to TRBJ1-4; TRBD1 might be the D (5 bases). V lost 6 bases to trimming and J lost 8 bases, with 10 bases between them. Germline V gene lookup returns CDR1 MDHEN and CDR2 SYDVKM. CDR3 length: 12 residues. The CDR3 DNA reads TGTGCCAGCAGAACCAACAGGGAAAAACTGTTTTTT. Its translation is CASRTNREKLFF.

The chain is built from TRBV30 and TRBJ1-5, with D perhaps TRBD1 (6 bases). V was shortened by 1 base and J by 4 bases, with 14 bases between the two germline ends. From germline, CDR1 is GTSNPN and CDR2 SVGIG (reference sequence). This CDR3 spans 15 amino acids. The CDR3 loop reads CAWSGKRTANQPQHF. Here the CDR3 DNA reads TGTGCCTGGAGTGGGAAACGGACAGCTAATCAGCCCCAGCATTTT.

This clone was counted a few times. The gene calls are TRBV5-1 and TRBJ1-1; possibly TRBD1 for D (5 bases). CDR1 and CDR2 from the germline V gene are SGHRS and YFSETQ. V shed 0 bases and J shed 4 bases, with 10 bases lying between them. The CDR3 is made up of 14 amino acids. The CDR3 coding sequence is TGCGCCAGCAGCTTGGGGGAGGGGAGCACTGAAGCTTTCTTT. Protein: CASSLGEGSTEAFF.

The CDR3 DNA reads as TGTGCCAGCAGTTACCCCGCGGGCACTGAAGCTTTCTTT. Translated, it gives CASSYPAGTEAFF. V and J are TRBV6-6 and TRBJ1-1; D is unresolved. This CDR3 is 13 amino acids long. Trimming took 2 bases from V and 4 from J, leaving 8 bases between them. The V gene's germline CDR1 is MNHNY and CDR2 SVGAGI (reference sequence).

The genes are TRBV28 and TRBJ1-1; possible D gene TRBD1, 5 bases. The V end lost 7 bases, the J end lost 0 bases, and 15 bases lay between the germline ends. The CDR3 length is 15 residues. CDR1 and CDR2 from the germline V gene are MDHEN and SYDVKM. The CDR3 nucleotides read TGTGCCAGCACATCCCCCCGGGGGGTGAACACTGAAGCTTTCTTT. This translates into CASTSPRGVNTEAFF.

CDR3 DNA: TGTGCCAGCAGCTCCCCCCGACTAGCAAGAGATACGCAGTATTTT. Its protein is CASSSPRLARDTQYF. This sequence joins TRBV6-6 and TRBJ2-3; TRBD2 matches at 7 bases. Trimming took 6 bases from V and 5 from J; bases not matched to a gene: 11. The V gene's germline CDR1 is MNHNY and CDR2 SVGAGI (reference sequence). The CDR3 sequence is 15 residues long.

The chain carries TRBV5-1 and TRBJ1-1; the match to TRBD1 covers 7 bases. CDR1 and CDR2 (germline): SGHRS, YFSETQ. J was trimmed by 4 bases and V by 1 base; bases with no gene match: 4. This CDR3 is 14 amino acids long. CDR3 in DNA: TGCGCCAGCAGCTTGAGACAGGGTTTCACTGAAGCTTTCTTT. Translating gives CASSLRQGFTEAFF.

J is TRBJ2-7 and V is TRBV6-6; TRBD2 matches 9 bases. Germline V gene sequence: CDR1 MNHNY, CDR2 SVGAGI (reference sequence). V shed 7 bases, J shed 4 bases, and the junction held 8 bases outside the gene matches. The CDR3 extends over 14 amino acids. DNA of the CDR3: TGTGCCAGCAAACATAGCGGGGGCTATTACGAGCAGTACTTC. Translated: CASKHSGGYYEQYF.

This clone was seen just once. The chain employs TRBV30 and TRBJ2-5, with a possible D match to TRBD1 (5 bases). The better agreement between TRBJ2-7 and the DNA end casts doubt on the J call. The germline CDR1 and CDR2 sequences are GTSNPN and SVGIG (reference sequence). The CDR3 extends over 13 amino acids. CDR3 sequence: CAWSAGRAYEQYF. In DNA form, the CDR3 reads TGTGCCTGGAGTGCAGGCAGGGCCTACGAGCAGTACTTC.

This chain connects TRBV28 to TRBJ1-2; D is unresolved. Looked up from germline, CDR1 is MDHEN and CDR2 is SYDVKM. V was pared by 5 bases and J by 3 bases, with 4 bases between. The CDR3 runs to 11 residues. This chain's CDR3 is CASSLDYGYTF. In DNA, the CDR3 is TGTGCCAGCAGTCTCGACTATGGCTACACCTTC.

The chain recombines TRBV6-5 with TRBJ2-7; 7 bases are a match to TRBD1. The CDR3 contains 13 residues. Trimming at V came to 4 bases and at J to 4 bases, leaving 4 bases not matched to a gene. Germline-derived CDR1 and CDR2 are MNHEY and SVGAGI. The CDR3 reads CASSFGTAYEQYF. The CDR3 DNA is TGTGCCAGCAGTTTCGGGACAGCTTACGAGCAGTACTTC.

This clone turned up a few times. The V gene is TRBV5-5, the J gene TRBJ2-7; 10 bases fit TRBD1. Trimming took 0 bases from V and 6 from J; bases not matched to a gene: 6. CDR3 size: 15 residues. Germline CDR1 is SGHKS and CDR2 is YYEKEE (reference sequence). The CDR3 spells CASSLGQGATGEQYF. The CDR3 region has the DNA TGTGCCAGCAGCTTGGGACAGGGGGCGACGGGCGAGCAGTACTTC.

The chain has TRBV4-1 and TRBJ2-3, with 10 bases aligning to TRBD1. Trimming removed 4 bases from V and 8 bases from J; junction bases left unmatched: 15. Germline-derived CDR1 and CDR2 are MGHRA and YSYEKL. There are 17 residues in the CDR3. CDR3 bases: TGCGCCAGCAGCCCACCCTTCTGGGACAGGGGAAATCCTACGCAGTATTTT. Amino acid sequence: CASSPPFWDRGNPTQYF.

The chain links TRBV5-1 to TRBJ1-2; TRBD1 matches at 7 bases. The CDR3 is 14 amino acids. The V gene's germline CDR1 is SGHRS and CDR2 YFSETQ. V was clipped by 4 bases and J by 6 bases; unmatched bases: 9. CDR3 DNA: TGCGCCAGCAGCAACGACAGGGAGAAGGATGGCTACACCTTC. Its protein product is CASSNDREKDGYTF.

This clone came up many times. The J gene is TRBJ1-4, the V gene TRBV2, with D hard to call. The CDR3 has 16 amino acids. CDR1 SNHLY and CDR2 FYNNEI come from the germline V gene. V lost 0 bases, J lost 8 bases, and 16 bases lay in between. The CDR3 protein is CASSEAGKHAGEKLFF. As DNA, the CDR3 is TGTGCCAGCAGTGAAGCGGGAAAGCACGCGGGGGAAAAACTGTTTTTT.

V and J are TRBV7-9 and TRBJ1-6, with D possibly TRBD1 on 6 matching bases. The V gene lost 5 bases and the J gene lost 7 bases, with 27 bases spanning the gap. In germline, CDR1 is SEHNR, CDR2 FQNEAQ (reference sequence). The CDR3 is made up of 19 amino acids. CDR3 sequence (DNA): TGTGCCAGCAGCCACCCATTAGACACAGGGTTGGGTTGGAATTCACCCCTCCACTTT. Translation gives CASSHPLDTGLGWNSPLHF.

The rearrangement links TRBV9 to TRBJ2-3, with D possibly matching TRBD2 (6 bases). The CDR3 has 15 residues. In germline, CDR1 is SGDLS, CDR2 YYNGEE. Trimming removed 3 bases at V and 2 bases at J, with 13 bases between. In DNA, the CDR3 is TGTGCCAGCAGCGACGCGGGATCTTCCACAGATACGCAGTATTTT. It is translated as CASSDAGSSTDTQYF.

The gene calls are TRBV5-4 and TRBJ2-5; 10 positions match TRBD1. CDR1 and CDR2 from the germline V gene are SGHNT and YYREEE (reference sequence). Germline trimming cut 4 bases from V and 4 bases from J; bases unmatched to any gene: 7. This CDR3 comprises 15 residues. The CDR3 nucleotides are TGTGCCAGCAGCCTCCCGGACAGGGGGGCAGAGACCCAGTACTTC. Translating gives CASSLPDRGAETQYF.

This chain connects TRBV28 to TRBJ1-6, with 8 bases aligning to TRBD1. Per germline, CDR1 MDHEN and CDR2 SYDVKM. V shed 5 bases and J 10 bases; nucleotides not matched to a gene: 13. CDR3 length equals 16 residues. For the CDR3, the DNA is TGTGCCAGCAGTAATAATCCGACAGGGGTGGGATCACCCCTCCACTTT. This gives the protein CASSNNPTGVGSPLHF.

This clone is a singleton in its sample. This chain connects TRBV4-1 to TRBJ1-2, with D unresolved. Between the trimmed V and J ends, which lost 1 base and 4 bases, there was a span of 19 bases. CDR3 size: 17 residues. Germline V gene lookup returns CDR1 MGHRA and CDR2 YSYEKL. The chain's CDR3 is CASSQVVRTRPPYGYTF. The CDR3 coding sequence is TGCGCCAGCAGCCAAGTTGTCCGAACCAGGCCCCCCTATGGCTACACCTTC.

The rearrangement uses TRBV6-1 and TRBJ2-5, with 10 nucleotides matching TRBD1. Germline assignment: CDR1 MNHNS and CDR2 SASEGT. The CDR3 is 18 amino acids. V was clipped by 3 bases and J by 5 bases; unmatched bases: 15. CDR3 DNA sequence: TGTGCCAGCAGTGAGAATCCCCTAGACAGGGGGCGGGATGAGACCCAGTACTTC. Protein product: CASSENPLDRGRDETQYF.

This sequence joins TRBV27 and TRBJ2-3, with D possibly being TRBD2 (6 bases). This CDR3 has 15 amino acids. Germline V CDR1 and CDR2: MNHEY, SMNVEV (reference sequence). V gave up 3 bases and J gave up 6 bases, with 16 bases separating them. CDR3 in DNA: TGTGCCAGCAGTTTGGCTGTTACTAGCATGGATACGCAGTATTTT. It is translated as CASSLAVTSMDTQYF.

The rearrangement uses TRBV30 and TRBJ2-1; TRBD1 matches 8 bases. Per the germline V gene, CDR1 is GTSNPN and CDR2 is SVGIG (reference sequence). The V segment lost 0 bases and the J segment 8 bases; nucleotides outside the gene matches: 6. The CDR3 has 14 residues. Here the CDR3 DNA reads TGTGCCTGGAGTGTAACCAGGGGGCTCGATGAGCAGTTCTTC. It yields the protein CAWSVTRGLDEQFF.

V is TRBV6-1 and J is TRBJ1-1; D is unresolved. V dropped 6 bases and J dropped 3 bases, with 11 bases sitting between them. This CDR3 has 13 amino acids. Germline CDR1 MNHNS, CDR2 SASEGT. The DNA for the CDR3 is TGTGCCAGCAGAAAACCGCAGGACACTGAAGCTTTCTTT. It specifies CASRKPQDTEAFF.

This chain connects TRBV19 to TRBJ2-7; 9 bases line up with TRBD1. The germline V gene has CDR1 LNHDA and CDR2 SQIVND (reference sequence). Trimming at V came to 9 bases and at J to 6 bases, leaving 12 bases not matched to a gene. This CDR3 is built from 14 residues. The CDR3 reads CASTTGTGLGEQYF. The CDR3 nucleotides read TGTGCCAGCACCACCGGGACAGGGCTAGGCGAGCAGTACTTC.